The 21 T cell receptor beta chains reported below all come from one sample, sequenced in a study of blood T cell repertoires in COVID-19. Sequenced by immunoSEQ multiplex PCR; TCRdb stores in-frame clones only, minus some. This table has roughly 380,000 clones, about nine tenths appearing once. The sample consisted of peripheral blood. The receptors derive from a woman aged 40 to 55 with COVID-19, enrolled during active disease.

V gene TRBV27 combines with J gene TRBJ2-7; 9 nucleotides line up with TRBD2. The CDR3 loop spans 15 amino acids. V dropped 2 bases and J dropped 3; count of bases not matched to a gene: 5. The germline V gene encodes CDR1 MNHEY and CDR2 SMNVEV (reference sequence). The CDR3 coding sequence is TGTGCCAGCAGTTTAGTAGGACTAGCGAACTACGAGCAGTACTTC. Encoded protein: CASSLVGLANYEQYF.

V and J are TRBV4-2 and TRBJ1-6, with D possibly matching TRBD1 (5 bases). Germline loops: CDR1 LGHNA, CDR2 YNFKEQ. CDR3 length equals 14 residues. With 4 bases removed from V and 3 bases from J, the gap between germline ends came to 7 bases. The CDR3 nucleotides are TGTGCCAGCAGCCTCCAGGGCTATAATTCACCCCTCCACTTT. Protein product: CASSLQGYNSPLHF.

The genes are TRBV28 and TRBJ1-3; D remains unclear. The V gene's germline CDR1 is MDHEN and CDR2 SYDVKM. The CDR3 is made up of 17 amino acids. The V end lost 3 bases, the J end lost 0 bases, and 15 bases lay between the germline ends. The CDR3 reads CASSFRWPDISGNTIYF. The CDR3 DNA sequence: TGTGCCAGCAGTTTCCGATGGCCAGACATCTCTGGAAACACCATATATTTT.

The V and J genes are TRBV9 and TRBJ2-1; D unclear. The CDR3 has 16 residues. Per germline, CDR1 SGDLS and CDR2 YYNGEE. Trimming left V 3 bases short and J 6 bases short, with 19 bases between. The CDR3 loop is CASSDRSQGWFNEQFF. CDR3 DNA: TGTGCCAGCAGCGATCGGAGCCAAGGCTGGTTCAATGAGCAGTTCTTC. Full variable domain (missing parts from reference TRBV9 and TRBJ2-1): DSGVTQTPKHLITATGQRVTLRCSPRSGDLSVYWYQQSLDQGLQFLIQYYNGEERAKGNILERFSAQQFPDLHSELNLSSLELGDSALYFCASSDRSQGWFNEQFFGPGTRLTVL.

CDR3 sequence: CASSPRQGKAFF. CDR3 sequence (DNA): TGTGCCAGCAGCCCTCGACAGGGAAAAGCTTTCTTT. This sequence joins TRBV7-9 and TRBJ1-1, with 7 bases that match TRBD1. V shed 5 bases and J 9 bases; nucleotides not matched to a gene: 6. This CDR3 region has 12 residues. Germline V gene sequence: CDR1 SEHNR, CDR2 FQNEAQ (reference sequence).

The chain has TRBV4-1 and TRBJ1-5; TRBD1 agrees at 7 bases. The germline V gene has CDR1 MGHRA and CDR2 YSYEKL. J was trimmed by 6 bases and V by 1 base; bases with no gene match: 6. CDR3 length equals 15 residues. The CDR3 DNA is TGCGCCAGCAGCCAAGTGGAAGGGGGCAGTCAGCCCCAGCATTTT. It is translated as CASSQVEGGSQPQHF.

The chain has TRBV5-5 and TRBJ2-7; unclear D gene. The CDR3 spans 13 residues. The germline CDR1 and CDR2 sequences are SGHKS and YYEKEE (reference sequence). Trimming shortened V by 6 bases and J by 5 bases, and 15 bases separated the two germline ends. The CDR3 region has the DNA TGTGCCAGCATATCGTCTACCGTAGACGAGCAGTACTTC. This codes for CASISSTVDEQYF.

Note on this clone: Other nucleotide sequences from this sample produce the same CDR3. The rearrangement links TRBV5-1 to TRBJ1-2; TRBD1 might be the D (5 bases). Per the germline V gene, CDR1 is SGHRS and CDR2 is YFSETQ. Between the trimmed V and J ends, which lost 0 bases and 7 bases, there was a span of 13 bases. The CDR3 extends over 14 amino acids. The CDR3 loop is CASSLEGQGGGYTF. CDR3 in DNA: TGCGCCAGCAGCTTGGAGGGTCAGGGTGGTGGCTACACCTTC.

The V call is TRBV2, the J call TRBJ2-2, with 7 bases fitting TRBD2. CDR3 length: 14 amino acids. CDR1 and CDR2 from the germline V gene are SNHLY and FYNNEI. Unmatched junction bases numbered 3, after V lost 3 bases and J lost 5 bases. This chain's CDR3 is CASSDPGGTGELFF. The CDR3 nucleotides read TGTGCCAGCAGTGATCCCGGGGGGACCGGGGAGCTGTTTTTT.

The rearrangement links TRBV28 to TRBJ2-5; 9 bases are shared with TRBD2. The CDR3 loop spans 15 amino acids. Germline V gene data show CDR1 as MDHEN and CDR2 as SYDVKM. The V and J ends lost 2 bases and 4 bases, in that order; junction bases with no gene match: 5. The CDR3 nucleotides read TGTGCCAGCAGTTTAATGGCGGGAGGGGGAGAGACCCAGTACTTC. Translation gives CASSLMAGGGETQYF.

This chain connects TRBV28 to TRBJ2-7, with TRBD2 as a possible D gene (5 bases). Deletions cut 2 bases from V and 2 bases from J, with 13 bases between. The CDR3 totals 15 residues. CDR1 MDHEN and CDR2 SYDVKM come from the germline V gene. CDR3 sequence (DNA): TGTGCCAGCAGTTTAAGTGGAAGGCGGGCCTACGAGCAGTACTTC. Protein: CASSLSGRRAYEQYF. The full variable domain, completed using reference TRBV28 and TRBJ2-7, is DVKVTQSSRYLVKRTGEKVFLECVQDMDHENMFWYRQDPGLGLRLIYFSYDVKMKEKGDIPEGYSVSREKKERFSLILESASTNQTSMYLCASSLSGRRAYEQYFGPGTRLTVT.

The chain recombines TRBV5-1 with TRBJ1-2; 9 bases agree with TRBD1. The V segment lost 4 bases and the J segment 2 bases; nucleotides outside the gene matches: 6. Germline V gene lookup returns CDR1 SGHRS and CDR2 YFSETQ. The CDR3 spans 15 residues. As DNA, the CDR3 is TGCGCCAGCAGCCCGGGGACAGGGATAAACTATGGCTACACCTTC. Amino acid sequence: CASSPGTGINYGYTF.

This chain uses TRBV5-1 with TRBJ2-1; 9 bases line up with TRBD2. The CDR3 spans 15 residues. Losses at the gene ends were 5 bases for V and 1 base for J; bases not matched to a gene: 4. The germline gives CDR1 SGHRS, CDR2 YFSETQ. The CDR3 region is CASRLAGASYNEQFF. CDR3 in DNA: TGCGCCAGCAGGTTAGCGGGGGCTTCCTACAATGAGCAGTTCTTC.

The chain combines TRBV27 with TRBJ2-1, with 7 bases that match TRBD2. CDR3 length: 13 amino acids. The V gene's germline CDR1 is MNHEY and CDR2 SMNVEV (reference sequence). Unmatched junction bases numbered 3, after V lost 1 base and J lost 9 bases. CDR3 in DNA: TGTGCCAGCAGTTTATGGGGGGGACGTGAGCAGTTCTTC. This codes for CASSLWGGREQFF.

The chain is built from TRBV28 and TRBJ1-2; a possible D gene is TRBD1 (5 bases). The CDR3 is 15 residues long. Germline-derived CDR1 and CDR2 are MDHEN and SYDVKM. The V end lost 6 bases, the J end lost 2 bases, and 16 bases lay between the germline ends. CDR3 in DNA: TGTGCCAGCAGCTCGTTAGGGGTGGGGAACTATGGCTACACCTTC. Residues: CASSSLGVGNYGYTF.

This rearrangement joins TRBV5-6 to TRBJ1-2; TRBD1 matches 7 bases. The CDR3 runs 14 residues. The V and J ends lost 4 bases and 2 bases, in that order; junction bases with no gene match: 5. Germline V gene sequence: CDR1 SGHDT, CDR2 YYEEEE. The CDR3 coding sequence is TGTGCCAGCAGCCGCACGGGACAGAACTATGGCTACACCTTC. Translation gives CASSRTGQNYGYTF. The whole variable domain, remainder taken from reference TRBV5-6 and TRBJ1-2, is DAGVTQSPTHLIKTRGQQVTLRCSPKSGHDTVSWYQQALGQGPQFIFQYYEEEERQRGNFPDRFSGHQFPNYSSELNVNALLLGDSALYLCASSRTGQNYGYTFGSGTRLTVV.

This clone was recorded at least ten times. This sequence joins TRBV28 and TRBJ2-7; 14 nucleotides line up with TRBD2. The germline CDR1 and CDR2 sequences are MDHEN and SYDVKM. The CDR3 contains 15 residues. Trimming at V came to 5 bases and at J to 6 bases, leaving 6 bases not matched to a gene. CDR3 nucleotides: TGTGCCAGCAGTAGGACTAGCGGGAGGTTTCGCGAGCAGTACTTC. Translating it yields CASSRTSGRFREQYF.

This chain links TRBV7-2 with TRBJ1-2, with D possibly TRBD1 on 5 matching bases. V was pared by 1 base and J by 5 bases, with 14 bases between. The CDR3 consists of 15 residues. CDR1 is SGHTA, CDR2 FQGNSA, per germline. The CDR3: CASSLGGGAGYGYTF. The CDR3 coding sequence is TGTGCCAGCAGCTTAGGCGGAGGGGCAGGATATGGCTACACCTTC.

This chain uses TRBV28 with TRBJ1-2; the D is unclear. Germline V gene lookup returns CDR1 MDHEN and CDR2 SYDVKM. The ends were cut back, 3 bases at V and 7 bases at J, with 12 bases in the middle. The CDR3 sequence is 13 residues long. CDR3 nucleotide sequence: TGTGCCAGCAGTTTGCCGGGGAAGCCTGGCTACACCTTC. It translates to CASSLPGKPGYTF.

The gene calls are TRBV28 and TRBJ2-7; D perhaps matches TRBD1 (6 bases). V dropped 5 bases and J dropped 2 bases, with 10 bases sitting between them. The V gene's germline CDR1 is MDHEN and CDR2 SYDVKM. The CDR3 runs 13 residues. The CDR3 protein is CASSAQGPYEQYF. The CDR3 DNA reads as TGTGCCAGCAGTGCGCAGGGGCCCTACGAGCAGTACTTC.

The chain recombines TRBV6-6 with TRBJ2-1; 11 nucleotides line up with TRBD2. Unmatched junction bases numbered 9, after V lost 6 bases and J lost 8 bases. This CDR3 has 15 residues. The germline gives CDR1 MNHNY, CDR2 SVGAGI (reference sequence). This CDR3 reads CASRDTSGSLDEQFF. CDR3 coding DNA: TGTGCCAGCAGGGATACTAGCGGGAGTTTAGATGAGCAGTTCTTC.